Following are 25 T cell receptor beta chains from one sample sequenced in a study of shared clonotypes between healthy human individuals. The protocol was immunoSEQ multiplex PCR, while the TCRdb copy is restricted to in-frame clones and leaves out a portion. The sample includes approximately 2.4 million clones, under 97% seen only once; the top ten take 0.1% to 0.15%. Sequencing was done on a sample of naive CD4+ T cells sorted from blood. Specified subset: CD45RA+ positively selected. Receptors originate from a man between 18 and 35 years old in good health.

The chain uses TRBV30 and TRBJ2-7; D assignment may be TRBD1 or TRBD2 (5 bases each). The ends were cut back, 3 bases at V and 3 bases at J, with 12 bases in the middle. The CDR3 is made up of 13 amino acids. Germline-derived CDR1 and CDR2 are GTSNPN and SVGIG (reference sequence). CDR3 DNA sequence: TGTGCCTGGAGCCGAGGGGCCGACTACGAGCAGTACTTC. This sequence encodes CAWSRGADYEQYF.

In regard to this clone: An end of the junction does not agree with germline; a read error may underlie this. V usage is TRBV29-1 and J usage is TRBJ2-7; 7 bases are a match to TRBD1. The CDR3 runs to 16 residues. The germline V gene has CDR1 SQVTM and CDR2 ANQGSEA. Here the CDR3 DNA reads TGCAGCGTTGAAGAAATAAACAGGGGAAGCTCCCACGAGCAGTACTTC. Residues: CSVEEINRGSSHEQYF.

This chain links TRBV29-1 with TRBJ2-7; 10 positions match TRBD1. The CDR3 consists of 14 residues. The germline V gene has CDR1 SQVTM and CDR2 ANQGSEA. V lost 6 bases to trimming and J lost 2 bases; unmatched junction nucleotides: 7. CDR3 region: CSVAGQGSPYEQYF. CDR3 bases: TGCAGCGTCGCGGGACAGGGGTCGCCCTACGAGCAGTACTTC.

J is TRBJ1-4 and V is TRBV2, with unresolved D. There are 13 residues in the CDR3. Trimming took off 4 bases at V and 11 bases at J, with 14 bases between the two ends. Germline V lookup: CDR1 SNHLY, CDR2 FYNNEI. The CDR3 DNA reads TGTGCCAGCAGTGGGATGTCGATCGAGAAACTGTTTTTT. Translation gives CASSGMSIEKLFF.

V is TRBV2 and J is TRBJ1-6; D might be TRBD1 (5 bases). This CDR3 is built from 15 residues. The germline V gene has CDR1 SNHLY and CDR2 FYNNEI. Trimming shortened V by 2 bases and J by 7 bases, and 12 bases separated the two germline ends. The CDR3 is CASSEQGLGNSPLHF. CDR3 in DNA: TGTGCCAGCAGTGAACAGGGATTAGGGAATTCACCCCTCCACTTT.

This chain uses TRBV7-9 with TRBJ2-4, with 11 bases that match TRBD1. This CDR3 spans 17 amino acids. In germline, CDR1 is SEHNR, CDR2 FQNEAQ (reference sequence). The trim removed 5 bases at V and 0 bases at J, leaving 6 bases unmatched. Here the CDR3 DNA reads TGTGCCAGCAGCCCCAAGGACAGGGGGCGAGCCAAAAACATTCAGTACTTC. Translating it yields CASSPKDRGRAKNIQYF.

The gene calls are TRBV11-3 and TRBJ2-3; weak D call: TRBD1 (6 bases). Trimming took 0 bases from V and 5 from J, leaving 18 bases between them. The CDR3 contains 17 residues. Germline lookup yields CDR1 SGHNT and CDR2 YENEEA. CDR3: CASSLDRFDRLGDTQYF. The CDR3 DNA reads TGTGCCAGCAGCTTAGATAGGTTCGACAGGTTGGGAGATACGCAGTATTTT.

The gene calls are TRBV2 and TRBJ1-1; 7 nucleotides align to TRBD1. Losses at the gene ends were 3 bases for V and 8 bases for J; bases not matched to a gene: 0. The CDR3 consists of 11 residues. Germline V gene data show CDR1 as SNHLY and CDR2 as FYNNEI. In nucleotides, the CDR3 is TGTGCCAGCAGTGAGACAGGGGAAGCTTTCTTT. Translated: CASSETGEAFF. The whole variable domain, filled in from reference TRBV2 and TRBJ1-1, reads EPEVTQTPSHQVTQMGQEVILRCVPISNHLYFYWYRQILGQKVEFLVSFYNNEISEKSEIFDDQFSVERPDGSNFTLKIRSTKLEDSAMYFCASSETGEAFFGQGTRLTVV.

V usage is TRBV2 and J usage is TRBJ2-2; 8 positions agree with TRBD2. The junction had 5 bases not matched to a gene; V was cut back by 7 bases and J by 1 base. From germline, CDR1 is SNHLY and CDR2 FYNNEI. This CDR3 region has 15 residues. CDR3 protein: CASTRTSQNTGELFF. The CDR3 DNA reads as TGTGCCAGCACCAGGACTAGCCAGAACACCGGGGAGCTGTTTTTT.

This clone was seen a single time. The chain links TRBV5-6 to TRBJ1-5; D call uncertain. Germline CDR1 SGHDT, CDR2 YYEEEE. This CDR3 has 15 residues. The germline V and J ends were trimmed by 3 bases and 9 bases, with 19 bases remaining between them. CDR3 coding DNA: TGTGCCAGCAGCTCATACACCCGACTGGCCGGGCCCCAGCATTTT. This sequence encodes CASSSYTRLAGPQHF.

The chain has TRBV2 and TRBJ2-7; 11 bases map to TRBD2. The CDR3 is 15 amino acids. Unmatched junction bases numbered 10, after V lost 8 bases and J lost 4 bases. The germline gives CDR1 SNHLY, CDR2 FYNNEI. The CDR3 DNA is TGTGCCAGCCGAAAAACTAGCGGGAGTTCTTACGAGCAGTACTTC. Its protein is CASRKTSGSSYEQYF.

CDR3 in amino acids: CASSSRQNSPLHF. The CDR3 DNA reads TGTGCCAGCAGTTCCAGGCAAAATTCACCCCTCCACTTT. This chain connects TRBV6-6 to TRBJ1-6; D is unclear. Germline values: CDR1 MNHNY, CDR2 SVGAGI (reference sequence). CDR3 length: 13 residues. The germline V and J ends were trimmed by 4 bases and 7 bases, with 8 bases remaining between them.

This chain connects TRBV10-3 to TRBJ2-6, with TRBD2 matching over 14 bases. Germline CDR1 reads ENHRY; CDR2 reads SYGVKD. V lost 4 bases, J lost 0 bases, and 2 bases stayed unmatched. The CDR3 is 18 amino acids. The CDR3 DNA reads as TGTGCCATCAGTGCGGGGACTAGCGGGGGCTCTGGGGCCAACGTCCTGACTTTC. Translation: CAISAGTSGGSGANVLTF.

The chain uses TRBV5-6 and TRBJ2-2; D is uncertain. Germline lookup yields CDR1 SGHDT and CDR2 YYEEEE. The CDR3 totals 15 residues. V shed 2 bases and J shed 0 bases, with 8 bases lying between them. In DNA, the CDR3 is TGTGCCAGCAGCTTAGCTAGAGCGAACACCGGGGAGCTGTTTTTT. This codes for CASSLARANTGELFF.

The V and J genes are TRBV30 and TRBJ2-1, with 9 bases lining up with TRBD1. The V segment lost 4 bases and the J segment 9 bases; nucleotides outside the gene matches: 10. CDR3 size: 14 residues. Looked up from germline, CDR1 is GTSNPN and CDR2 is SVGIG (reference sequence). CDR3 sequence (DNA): TGTGCCTGGACCCGGGACAGGGTCGGGGGTGAGCAGTTCTTC. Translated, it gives CAWTRDRVGGEQFF.

The CDR3 loop is CASSLAGTGNNEQFF. DNA of the CDR3: TGTGCCAGCAGCTTAGCTGGGACAGGAAACAATGAGCAGTTCTTC. The chain couples TRBV11-3 to TRBJ2-1; 8 nucleotides line up with TRBD1. The CDR3 loop spans 15 amino acids. V lost 1 base, J lost 5 bases, and 4 bases stayed unmatched. Germline assignment: CDR1 SGHNT and CDR2 YENEEA. Based on the CDR3 plus reference TRBV11-3 and TRBJ2-1, the full variable domain is EAGVVQSPRYKIIEKKQPVAFWCNPISGHNTLYWYLQNLGQGPELLIRYENEEAVDDSQLPKDRFSAERLKGVDSTLKIQPAELGDSAVYLCASSLAGTGNNEQFFGPGTRLTVL.

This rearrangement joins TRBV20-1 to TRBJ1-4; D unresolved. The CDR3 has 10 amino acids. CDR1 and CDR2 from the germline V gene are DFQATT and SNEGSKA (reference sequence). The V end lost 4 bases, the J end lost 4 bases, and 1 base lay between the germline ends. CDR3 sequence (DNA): TGCAGTGCTATTAATGAAAAACTGTTTTTT. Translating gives CSAINEKLFF.

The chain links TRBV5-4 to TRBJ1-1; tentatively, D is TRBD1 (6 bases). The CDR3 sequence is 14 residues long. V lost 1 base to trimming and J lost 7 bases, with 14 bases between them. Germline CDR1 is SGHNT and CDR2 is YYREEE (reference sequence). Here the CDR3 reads CASSLTQGSREAFF. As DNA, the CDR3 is TGTGCCAGCAGCTTGACGCAGGGGTCCCGTGAAGCTTTCTTT.

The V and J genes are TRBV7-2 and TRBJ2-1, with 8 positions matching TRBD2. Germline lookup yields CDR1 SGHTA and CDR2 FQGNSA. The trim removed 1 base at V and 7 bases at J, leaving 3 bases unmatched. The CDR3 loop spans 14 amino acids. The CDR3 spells CASSLEGGRNEQFF. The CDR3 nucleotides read TGTGCCAGCAGCTTAGAGGGCGGGAGGAATGAGCAGTTCTTC.

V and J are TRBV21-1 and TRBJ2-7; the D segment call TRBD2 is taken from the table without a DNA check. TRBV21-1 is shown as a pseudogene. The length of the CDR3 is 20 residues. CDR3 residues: CASSNSTPGLAGGVRGEQYF. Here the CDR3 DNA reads TGTGCCAGCAGCAACTCCACTCCGGGACTAGCGGGGGGCGTTCGAGGCGAGCAGTACTTC.

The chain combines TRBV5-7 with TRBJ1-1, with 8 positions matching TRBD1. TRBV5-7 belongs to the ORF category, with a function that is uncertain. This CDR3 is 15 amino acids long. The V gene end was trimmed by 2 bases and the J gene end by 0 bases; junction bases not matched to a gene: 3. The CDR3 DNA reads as TGTGCCAGCAGCTTTGGGGACAGGCTGAACACTGAAGCTTTCTTT. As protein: CASSFGDRLNTEAFF.

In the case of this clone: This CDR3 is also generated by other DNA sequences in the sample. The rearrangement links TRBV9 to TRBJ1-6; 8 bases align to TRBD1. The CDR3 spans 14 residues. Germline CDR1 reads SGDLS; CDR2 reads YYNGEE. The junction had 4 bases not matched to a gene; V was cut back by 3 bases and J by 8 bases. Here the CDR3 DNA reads TGTGCCAGCAGCGCCGGGACAGGTTATTCACCCCTCCACTTT. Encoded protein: CASSAGTGYSPLHF.

The CDR3 spells CAISEASGKFSYEQYF. CDR3 DNA sequence: TGTGCCATCAGTGAGGCTAGCGGGAAGTTCTCCTACGAGCAGTACTTC. This chain connects TRBV10-3 to TRBJ2-7, with 9 bases fitting TRBD2. From germline, CDR1 is ENHRY and CDR2 SYGVKD. J lost 0 bases, V lost 2 bases, and 5 bases had no gene match. CDR3 size: 16 residues.

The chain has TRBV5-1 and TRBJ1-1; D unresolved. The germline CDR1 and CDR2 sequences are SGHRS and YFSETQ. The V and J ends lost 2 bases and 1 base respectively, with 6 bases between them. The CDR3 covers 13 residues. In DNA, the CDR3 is TGCGCCAGCAGCTTAACCTCGAACACTGAAGCTTTCTTT. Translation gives CASSLTSNTEAFF.

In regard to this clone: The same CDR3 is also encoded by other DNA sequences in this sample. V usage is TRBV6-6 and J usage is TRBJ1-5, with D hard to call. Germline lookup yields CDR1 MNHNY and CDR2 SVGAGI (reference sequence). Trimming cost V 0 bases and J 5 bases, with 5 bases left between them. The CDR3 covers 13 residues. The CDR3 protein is CASSYSTDQPQHF. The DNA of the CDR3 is TGTGCCAGCAGTTACTCGACGGATCAGCCCCAGCATTTT.